Below, 15 T cell receptor beta chains from the same sample are listed, as sequenced in a study of blood T cell repertoires in COVID-19. TCRdb's table, derived via immunoSEQ multiplex PCR, lists solely in-frame clones and lacks some. The sample lists about 26,000 clones, 80% to 95% occurring once. The sequencing sample was made of peripheral blood. All receptors derive from a human donor in a cohort sampled during active COVID-19.

The genes are TRBV10-1 and TRBJ2-2; 7 positions agree with TRBD1. This CDR3 has 13 residues. Germline V gives CDR1 WNHNN, CDR2 SYGVQD (reference sequence). The V gene end was trimmed by 6 bases and the J gene end by 6 bases; junction bases not matched to a gene: 4. The chain's CDR3 is CASSTGVAGELFF. The CDR3 coding sequence is TGCGCCAGCAGCACAGGGGTCGCCGGGGAGCTGTTTTTT.

V gene TRBV7-9 combines with J gene TRBJ1-1; a possible D gene is TRBD1 (6 bases). CDR1 and CDR2 (germline): SEHNR, FQNEAQ (reference sequence). V was shortened by 9 bases and J by 1 base, with 12 bases between the two germline ends. This CDR3 has 13 residues. The CDR3 DNA is TGTGCCAGTACACAGGGCCAGAACACTGAAGCTTTCTTT. It translates to CASTQGQNTEAFF.

The chain recombines TRBV12-5 with TRBJ2-5, with D possibly TRBD2 on 6 matching bases. Germline lookup yields CDR1 LGHNT and CDR2 FRNRAP. This CDR3 region has 12 residues. V lost 9 bases, J lost 7 bases, and 15 bases lay in between. The CDR3 sequence: CASGVHGGTQYF. The DNA for the CDR3 is TGTGCTAGCGGGGTCCACGGGGGGACCCAGTACTTC.

The chain couples TRBV4-1 to TRBJ2-5; 13 bases match TRBD2. Germline V CDR1 and CDR2: MGHRA, YSYEKL. J lost 2 bases, V lost 0 bases, and 6 bases had no gene match. CDR3 length: 18 amino acids. The CDR3 spells CASSQEETSGGLQETQYF. The CDR3 nucleotides read TGCGCCAGCAGCCAAGAGGAGACTAGCGGGGGGCTTCAAGAGACCCAGTACTTC.

The rearrangement joins TRBV6-6 to TRBJ1-2, with TRBD1 matching over 8 bases. Germline V lookup: CDR1 MNHNY, CDR2 SVGAGI (reference sequence). The CDR3 runs 13 residues. The junction had 5 bases not matched to a gene; V was cut back by 5 bases and J by 6 bases. The CDR3 bases are TGTGCCAGCAGTCCGGACAGGGCCGATGGCTACACCTTC. Translation gives CASSPDRADGYTF.

The genes are TRBV2 and TRBJ2-1, with 11 bases matching TRBD1. Trimming took 8 bases from V and 7 from J; bases not matched to a gene: 22. The V gene's germline CDR1 is SNHLY and CDR2 FYNNEI. The CDR3 totals 19 residues. CDR3 DNA: TGTGCCAGCCCCAGGACAGGGGGCAAAGAGCGGGGGTTCTTTAATGAGCAGTTCTTC. This gives the protein CASPRTGGKERGFFNEQFF.

V is TRBV5-1 and J is TRBJ2-5, with 10 bases fitting TRBD1. Germline V CDR1 and CDR2: SGHRS, YFSETQ. The CDR3 covers 14 residues. Unmatched junction bases numbered 7, after V lost 4 bases and J lost 7 bases. The DNA of the CDR3 is TGCGCCAGCAGCCCGGGGACAGGGGTCGGGACCCAGTACTTC. Its protein product is CASSPGTGVGTQYF.

V gene TRBV6-5 combines with J gene TRBJ2-3; D perhaps matches TRBD1 (5 bases). This CDR3 comprises 13 residues. Germline CDR1 and CDR2: MNHEY and SVGAGI. Trimming left V 6 bases short and J 2 bases short, with 9 bases between. The CDR3 nucleotides are TGTGCCAGCAGGACAGAATTCACAGATACGCAGTATTTT. Translating it yields CASRTEFTDTQYF.

This chain joins TRBV6-1 and TRBJ1-3; D gene ambiguous. This CDR3 has 18 residues. Germline V gene lookup returns CDR1 MNHNS and CDR2 SASEGT. Trimming removed 0 bases at V and 3 bases at J, with 18 bases between. In DNA form, the CDR3 reads TGTGCCAGCAGTGAAGCCTCCGGTTCGTCCTCGATTGGAAACACCATATATTTT. This translates into CASSEASGSSSIGNTIYF.

The chain carries TRBV15 and TRBJ2-5, with 10 bases aligning to TRBD2. The CDR3 extends over 16 amino acids. Germline-derived CDR1 and CDR2 are LNHNV and YYDKDF (reference sequence). V lost 1 base, J lost 3 bases, and 5 bases stayed unmatched. The CDR3 spells CATSRGSSGGEETQYF. CDR3 bases: TGTGCCACCAGCAGAGGCTCTAGCGGGGGAGAAGAGACCCAGTACTTC.

The CDR3 DNA reads TGTGCCAGCAGATACGGGGGGGACTATAATTCACCCCTCCACTTT. This gives the protein CASRYGGDYNSPLHF. The chain links TRBV4-2 to TRBJ1-6; perhaps TRBD1 as D (5 bases). Trimming removed 6 bases from V and 3 bases from J, with 12 bases in between. Per the germline V gene, CDR1 is LGHNA and CDR2 is YNFKEQ. There are 15 residues in the CDR3.

This clone was observed a handful of times. The chain recombines TRBV6-5 with TRBJ1-2, with 7 nucleotides matching TRBD1. The ends lost 5 bases at V and 4 bases at J; junction bases unmatched: 4. The CDR3 has 13 residues. Germline CDR1 and CDR2: MNHEY and SVGAGI. The CDR3 sequence is CASSQDRIYGYTF. DNA for the CDR3: TGTGCCAGCAGTCAGGACAGGATCTATGGCTACACCTTC.

J is TRBJ2-2 and V is TRBV2, with a tentative D call TRBD1 (6 bases). V lost 5 bases and J lost 6, with 16 bases in between. CDR1 and CDR2 (germline): SNHLY, FYNNEI. This CDR3 is 15 amino acids long. The chain's CDR3 is CASSSGQKSPGELFF. CDR3 bases: TGTGCCAGCAGTTCCGGACAGAAGTCGCCCGGGGAGCTGTTTTTT.

V and J are TRBV2 and TRBJ2-5; a possible D gene is TRBD2 (5 bases). The germline V and J ends were trimmed by 0 bases and 4 bases, with 15 bases remaining between them. The CDR3 runs 16 residues. Germline V gene data show CDR1 as SNHLY and CDR2 as FYNNEI. The CDR3 spells CASSEALRASRETQYF. The DNA of the CDR3 is TGTGCCAGCAGTGAAGCGCTGAGGGCCTCCCGAGAGACCCAGTACTTC.

The V and J genes are TRBV5-1 and TRBJ2-3; TRBD2 aligns across 7 bases. This CDR3 has 17 residues. After removal of 0 bases from V and 1 base from J, the junction contained 8 bases not matched to a gene. CDR1 is SGHRS and CDR2 is YFSETQ in the germline V gene. The CDR3 region has the DNA TGCGCCAGCAGCTTGGCCCGGGTCGCGGGGGGCACAGATACGCAGTATTTT. Translating gives CASSLARVAGGTDTQYF.